This TCR beta chain comes out of a study of T cell changes during pregnancy in multiple sclerosis. This table comes from immunoSEQ multiplex PCR, and its TCRdb copy is limited to in-frame clones, with some not included. This table has 75,000 to 100,000 clones, 90% appearing once. The CDR3 is 14 residues long. J gave up 6 bases and V 4 bases, and 5 bases lay outside the gene matches. Germline-derived CDR1 and CDR2 are MRHNA and SNTAGT. The receptor was isolated from a female donor in good health, enrolled as a control in a pregnancy study. The V call is TRBV6-4, the J call TRBJ2-1; 8 bases agree with TRBD2. This material consisted of peripheral blood, taken in the second trimester of pregnancy. This CDR3 reads CASSGVAGFNEQFF. DNA for the CDR3: TGTGCCAGCAGTGGGGTAGCGGGATTCAATGAGCAGTTCTTC.